A selection of T cell receptor beta chains follows, all from one sample in a study of blood T cell repertoires in COVID-19. Measured with immunoSEQ multiplex PCR; TCRdb has only the in-frame clones, and not every one. The sample carries roughly 150,000 clones, about 90% recorded once. Sequencing was carried out using peripheral blood. These receptor sequences come from a man aged 55 to 70 with acute or convalescent COVID-19. Each CDR3 is given with its conserved first and last residue. Clone size appears in some rows only: once, few, many, or a class for an expanded clone.

CDR3 | V | length | J | size
CASSLSSGGHTGELFF | TRBV5-1 | 16 | TRBJ2-2 | .
CASSLRLAGGQGTGELFF | TRBV11-3 | 18 | TRBJ2-2 | .
CASRPTGGGGYTF | TRBV6-5 | 13 | TRBJ1-2 | .
CASRTTQGFSYEQYF | TRBV5-1 | 15 | TRBJ2-7 | .
CASRGQGVAPQHF | TRBV2 | 13 | TRBJ1-5 | .
CASSKTIAGGGDEQFF | TRBV7-9 | 16 | TRBJ2-1 | .
CASRIPGAFYLGRSGELFF | TRBV7-2 | 19 | TRBJ2-2 | .
CAWSGQASTEAFF | TRBV30 | 13 | TRBJ1-1 | once
CASSDGAGGDTQYF | TRBV6-5 | 14 | TRBJ2-3 | once
CASSEMGTSSLEQYF | TRBV2 | 15 | TRBJ2-7 | .
CATRGQGNTGELFF | TRBV2 | 14 | TRBJ2-2 | .
CASSVSGRTDTQYF | TRBV9 | 14 | TRBJ2-3 | .
CASSESLAGGLSMIEQFF | TRBV6-1 | 18 | TRBJ2-1 | .
CSASFSAGELFF | TRBV20-1 | 12 | TRBJ2-2 | .
CASSEGTGLDYGYTF | TRBV9 | 15 | TRBJ1-2 | .
CASSVGPGTNTEAFF | TRBV9 | 15 | TRBJ1-1 | .
CASSPQTAGLSYTF | TRBV7-8 | 14 | TRBJ1-2 | .
CASSSSGGAYEQYF | TRBV19 | 14 | TRBJ2-7 | .
CASSSHGTGGRDEQFF | TRBV3-1/TRBV3-2 | 16 | TRBJ2-1 | .
CASRGNPGNEKLFF | TRBV27 | 14 | TRBJ1-4 | .
CASSLEPSTGGKLFF | TRBV6-5 | 15 | TRBJ1-4 | .
CASSYSRTGYEQYF | TRBV6-5 | 14 | TRBJ2-7 | .
CARSPINRGLPYEQYF | TRBV5-3 | 16 | TRBJ2-7 | .
CASSLDRALGVGNSPLHF | TRBV18 | 18 | TRBJ1-6 | .
CASRLRGGSNQPQHF | TRBV27 | 15 | TRBJ1-5 | .
CASSKHLYTEAFF | TRBV6-5 | 13 | TRBJ1-1 | once
CASRVTGERGEQYF | TRBV2 | 14 | TRBJ2-7 | .
CASSVQGGSNQPQHF | TRBV19 | 15 | TRBJ1-5 | .
CASSLLTGISEAFF | TRBV11-2 | 14 | TRBJ1-1 | once
CATKAGTVNYGYTF | TRBV5-1 | 14 | TRBJ1-2 | .
CASSQGGRGQPQHF | TRBV3-1/TRBV3-2 | 14 | TRBJ1-5 | .
CASKDRGGTEAFF | TRBV19 | 13 | TRBJ1-1 | .
CASRPSGASSYEQYF | TRBV6-5 | 15 | TRBJ2-7 | .
CATSDFGGKETQYF | TRBV24-1 | 14 | TRBJ2-5 | few
CASSPLRTRTHYEQYF | TRBV18 | 16 | TRBJ2-7 | .
CASSDSNGAFF | TRBV6-6 | 11 | TRBJ1-1 | .
CASSYLHRVGYTF | TRBV6-5 | 13 | TRBJ1-2 | .
CASSQAQGQPQHF | TRBV6-6 | 13 | TRBJ1-5 | .
CASSRGGYTEAFF | TRBV5-1 | 13 | TRBJ1-1 | .
CASSFISMNQETQYF | TRBV5-5 | 15 | TRBJ2-5 | .
CASSPSPSGLQETQYF | TRBV18 | 16 | TRBJ2-5 | .
CASSPQTGDEQYF | TRBV18 | 13 | TRBJ2-7 | .
CASSLESGAYGYTF | TRBV7-8 | 14 | TRBJ1-2 | .
CASSFGQGGNQPQHF | TRBV7-2 | 15 | TRBJ1-5 | .
CASSRRDSYNSPLHF | TRBV27 | 15 | TRBJ1-6 | .